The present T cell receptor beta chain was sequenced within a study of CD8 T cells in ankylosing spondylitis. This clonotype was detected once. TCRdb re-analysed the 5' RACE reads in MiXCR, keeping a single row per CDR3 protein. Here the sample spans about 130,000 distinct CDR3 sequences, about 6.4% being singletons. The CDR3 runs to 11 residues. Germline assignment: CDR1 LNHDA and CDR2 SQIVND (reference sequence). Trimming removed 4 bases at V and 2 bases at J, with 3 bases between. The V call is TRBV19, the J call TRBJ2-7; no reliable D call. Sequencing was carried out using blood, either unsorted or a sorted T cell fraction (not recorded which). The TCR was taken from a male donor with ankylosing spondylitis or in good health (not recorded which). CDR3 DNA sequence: TGTGCCAGTAGTAACACCTACGAGCAGTACTTC. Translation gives CASSNTYEQYF.